This T cell receptor (beta chain) was identified in a study of OX40 agonist ivuxolimab in advanced cancers. Background on the study: Patients received ivuxolimab, an intravenous treatment, every 2 weeks at 0.01 to 10 mg/kg. Study-wide points: Some of the lowest clonal expansion was seen in partial responders at 0.1-3.0 mg/kg.

This clone is deemed medium-sized (0.01 to 0.1%). Its antigen is still unknown. The repertoire was sequenced with immunoSEQ multiplex PCR; TCRdb's copy has only in-frame clones and lacks some. The sample holds some 30,000 clones, 65% to 75% seen once. The sequence came from an adult with an advanced solid tumor such as melanoma, head and neck, liver or kidney cancer. Sequenced material: CD4+ or CD8+ T cells sorted from blood, taken in a trial of the OX40 agonist ivuxolimab.

The CDR3 reads CASSQGLAGTGELFF. The CDR3 coding sequence is TGTGCCAGCAGCCAGGGACTAGCGGGAACCGGGGAGCTGTTTTTT. The chain carries TRBV5-4 and TRBJ2-2, with 13 positions matching TRBD2. V trimming: 4 bases; J trimming: 5 bases; junction bases outside the gene matches: 2. The CDR3 length is 15 residues. Germline assignment: CDR1 SGHNT and CDR2 YYREEE (reference sequence).